The entry below gives a single T cell receptor (beta chain) sequence along with its context. Antigen unknown. When the RNA was reverse transcribed, random hexamers were used with an input of about 0.45 to 1 ug. Amplification of the TCR beta CDR3 was carried out by immunoSEQ multiplex PCR, which spanned a total of 54 Vbeta and 13 Jbeta segments. TCRdb processed the immunoSEQ multiplex PCR reads anew with MiXCR; each CDR3 protein has one entry. The sample has around 130,000 distinct CDR3 sequences; 94% are singletons. TCR beta sequencing was performed on blood CD8+ and CD4+ T cells. Age- and sex-matched healthy donors served as the control group. The sample comes from a study of CD8 T cells in Susac syndrome. Study observations and caveats: As acknowledged by the study, its TCR sequencing and HLA analysis included a relatively small number of individuals.

Unmatched junction bases numbered 10, after V lost 2 bases and J lost 3 bases. CDR3 length: 18 residues. Germline V gene sequence: CDR1 LNHDA, CDR2 SQIVND (reference sequence). The V call is TRBV19, the J call TRBJ2-2; 9 nucleotides align to TRBD2. The sample consisted of CD4+ T cells from PBMCs. This receptor was taken from a human donor in good health. The CDR3 DNA follows: TGTGCCAGTAGTATAAGGGTAGCGGGAGTGTTTGACACCGGGGAGCTGTTTTTT. As protein: CASSIRVAGVFDTGELFF.